This T cell receptor (beta chain) derives from a study of cytomegalovirus exposure and HLA in healthy donors. Broader study findings: There were some public TCRs occurring in many donors, but most TCR sequences were rare. The CMV antigen specificity of three CMV-associated chains was confirmed through in vitro analysis.

A remark on this clone: What it binds is not known.

The data were produced by immunoSEQ multiplex PCR, yet TCRdb's version contains in-frame clones alone and is incomplete. The repertoire holds about 240,000 clones, with approximately 87% as singletons. From the 120-subject validation cohort, which was separate from the approximately 720-subject first cohort, the donors were drawn. With 8 bases removed from V and 0 bases from J, the gap between germline ends came to 10 bases. The germline gives CDR1 KGHSH, CDR2 LQKENI. This CDR3 spans 13 amino acids. This TCR derives from a man aged 18 to 30 in good health and CMV-seronegative. Sequenced sample: PBMCs. The chain is built from TRBV18 and TRBJ1-1; D possibly corresponds to TRBD1 (5 bases). The CDR3: CASIREVNTEAFF. In DNA form, the CDR3 reads TGTGCCAGCATCAGGGAAGTGAACACTGAAGCTTTCTTT.